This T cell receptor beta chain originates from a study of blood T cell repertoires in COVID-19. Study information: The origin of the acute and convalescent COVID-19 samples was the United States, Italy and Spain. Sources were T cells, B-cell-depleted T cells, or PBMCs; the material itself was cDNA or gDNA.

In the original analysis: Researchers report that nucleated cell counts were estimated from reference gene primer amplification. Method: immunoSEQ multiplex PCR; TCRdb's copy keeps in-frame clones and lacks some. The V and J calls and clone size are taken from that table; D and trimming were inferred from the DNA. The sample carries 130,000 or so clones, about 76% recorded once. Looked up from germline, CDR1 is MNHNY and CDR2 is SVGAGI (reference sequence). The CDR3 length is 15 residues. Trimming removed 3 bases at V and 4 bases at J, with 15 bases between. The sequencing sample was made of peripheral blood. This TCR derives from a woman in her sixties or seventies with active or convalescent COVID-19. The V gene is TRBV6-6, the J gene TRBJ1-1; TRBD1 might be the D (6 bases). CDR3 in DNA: TGTGCCAGCAGTTATAGCCAGGGGCGCCGCACTGAAGCTTTCTTT. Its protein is CASSYSQGRRTEAFF.